This TCR beta chain is from a study of blood T cell repertoires in COVID-19. Method: immunoSEQ multiplex PCR; TCRdb's copy keeps in-frame clones and lacks some. Of approximately 140,000 clones listed, around 80% are singletons. This clone showed up just a few times. The sample taken for sequencing was peripheral blood. The TCR sequence derives from a man in his 60s with active or convalescent COVID-19.

The CDR3 DNA sequence: TGTGCCAGCAGCTCCCAGAGGGTGAACACTGAAGCTTTCTTT. Its protein is CASSSQRVNTEAFF. V gene TRBV11-2 combines with J gene TRBJ1-1; D is undetermined. Germline V gene sequence: CDR1 SGHAT, CDR2 FQNNGV. The CDR3 has 14 amino acids. V was shortened by 4 bases and J by 0 bases, with 9 bases between the two germline ends.